These 28 T cell receptor beta chains came from one sample sequenced in a study of blood T cells in healthy people across ages. PCR was performed a second time for about 7 to 11 cycles using a sample-barcoded 5' primer and a J-beta primer mix. A single record per CDR3 protein comes from TCRdb applying MiXCR to the 5' RACE reads. This table has 1.5 million to 2 million distinct CDR3 sequences, approximately 40% appearing once. The sequenced sample was blood. Source of these receptors: a human donor in good health.

The genes are TRBV29-1 and TRBJ1-2; 10 bases match TRBD1. After removal of 3 bases from V and 10 bases from J, the junction contained 11 bases not matched to a gene. The CDR3 length is 14 residues. CDR1 is SQVTM, CDR2 ANQGSEA, per germline. The CDR3 DNA reads TGCAGCGTTGATATTCAGGGGACAGGGGTTTTCTACACCTTC. Translation: CSVDIQGTGVFYTF. Full variable domain (rest looked up from reference TRBV29-1 and TRBJ1-2): SAVISQKPSRDICQRGTSLTIQCQVDSQVTMMFWYRQQPGQSLTLIATANQGSEATYESGFVIDKFPISRPNLTFSTLTVSNMSPEDSSIYLCSVDIQGTGVFYTFGSGTRLTVV.

This clonotype was counted once. The gene calls are TRBV28 and TRBJ1-2; D might be TRBD1 (5 bases). V lost 6 bases and J lost 5, with 13 bases in between. CDR1 MDHEN and CDR2 SYDVKM come from the germline V gene. The CDR3 is 13 amino acids. The CDR3 nucleotides read TGTGCCAGCAGGAACGACAAGGGGTATGGCTACACCTTC. It codes for CASRNDKGYGYTF.

The chain employs TRBV20-1 and TRBJ2-7; D is uncertain. Trimming stripped 7 bases from V and 6 bases from J, with 13 bases between. The CDR3 has 11 amino acids. Germline V CDR1 and CDR2: DFQATT, SNEGSKA (reference sequence). DNA for the CDR3: TGCAGTGTTGGGCAGGTCGGCGAGCAGTACTTC. Its translation is CSVGQVGEQYF.

The J gene is TRBJ1-6, the V gene TRBV5-1; possibly TRBD1 for D (5 bases). Germline values: CDR1 SGHRS, CDR2 YFSETQ. V lost 3 bases and J 7 bases, leaving 11 bases between the germline ends. The length of the CDR3 is 14 residues. The CDR3 sequence: CASSWGDGNSPLHF. The DNA for the CDR3 is TGCGCCAGCAGCTGGGGCGACGGGAATTCACCCCTCCACTTT.

This clonotype appeared once. V and J are TRBV6-2 or TRBV6-3 and TRBJ2-5; no clear D gene. The CDR3 spans 14 residues. V was clipped by 8 bases and J by 11 bases, with 24 bases between them. Per germline, CDR1 MNHEY and CDR2 SVGEGT. The CDR3 protein is CASGLARPYNEQYF. The CDR3, as DNA: TGTGCCAGCGGCTTAGCAAGGCCCTACAATGAGCAGTACTTC.

In this sample, this clonotype turned up a few times. V and J are TRBV12-3 or TRBV12-4 and TRBJ1-1; 9 nucleotides align to TRBD1. The CDR3 covers 13 residues. With 5 bases clipped from V and 10 bases from J, the junction kept 8 bases outside the gene matches. CDR3 DNA sequence: TGTGCCAGCAGTAGGACAGGGGAGGGGAGAGCTTTCTTT. This translates into CASSRTGEGRAFF.

As to this clonotype: The junction and the germline gene differ at one end; a read error may be behind it. The V and J genes are TRBV6-5 and TRBJ2-5; 9 bases fit TRBD1. The CDR3 covers 14 residues. Germline V CDR1 and CDR2: MNHEY, SVGAGI. The CDR3, as DNA: TGTGCCATCAGTATCGGGACAGGGTCCGGGGAGCAGTACTTC. It is translated as CAISIGTGSGEQYF.

The chain joins TRBV12-3 or TRBV12-4 to TRBJ2-1, with 11 bases fitting TRBD2. CDR3 size: 16 residues. J gave up 0 bases and V 5 bases, and 3 bases lay outside the gene matches. As DNA, the CDR3 is TGTGCCAGCAGTACACTAGCGGGGGACTCCTACAATGAGCAGTTCTTC. Protein product: CASSTLAGDSYNEQFF.

V and J are TRBV29-1 and TRBJ2-1, with 7 bases aligning to TRBD1. The V gene's germline CDR1 is SQVTM and CDR2 ANQGSEA. Germline trimming cut 0 bases from V and 3 bases from J; bases unmatched to any gene: 5. The CDR3 has 15 residues. The CDR3 coding sequence is TGCAGCGTTGAAGAAGGGAGACAGGGCTACAATGAGCAGTTCTTC. Residues: CSVEEGRQGYNEQFF.

The chain recombines TRBV18 with TRBJ1-6, with D hard to call. Germline values: CDR1 KGHSH, CDR2 LQKENI. Trimming took off 5 bases at V and 5 bases at J, with 13 bases between the two ends. The CDR3 has 15 amino acids. The CDR3 reads CASSEIKGNNSPLHF. The CDR3 DNA reads TGTGCCAGCTCAGAGATCAAGGGTAATAATTCACCCCTCCACTTT.

V gene TRBV7-2 combines with J gene TRBJ1-6; D may be TRBD1 (5 bases). The CDR3 is 14 residues long. Germline V gene lookup returns CDR1 SGHTA and CDR2 FQGNSA. V was trimmed by 1 base and J by 8 bases, leaving 9 bases between them. The CDR3 region is CASSLDQGYSPLHF. The DNA for the CDR3 is TGTGCCAGCAGCTTAGATCAGGGATATTCACCCCTCCACTTT.

This clonotype was seen a few times. The rearrangement uses TRBV4-1 and TRBJ2-4; D ambiguous. Matching the DNA end better, TRBJ2-7 makes the J call doubtful. Germline CDR1 is MGHRA and CDR2 is YSYEKL. The CDR3 contains 14 residues. The CDR3 coding sequence is TGCGCCAGCAGCCAAGAAAAGGGCCTGTACGAGCAGTACTTC. The encoded protein is CASSQEKGLYEQYF.

V gene TRBV7-2 combines with J gene TRBJ1-1; no clear D gene. Per germline, CDR1 SGHTA and CDR2 FQGNSA. V was trimmed by 3 bases and J by 7 bases, leaving 15 bases between them. The CDR3 is 14 residues long. DNA of the CDR3: TGTGCCAGCAGCTTCTCCACTCCCATATATGAAGCTTTCTTT. This translates into CASSFSTPIYEAFF.

In its sample, this clonotype was seen once. The chain couples TRBV6-6 to TRBJ1-1, with D unresolved. Germline CDR1 reads MNHNY; CDR2 reads SVGAGI (reference sequence). CDR3 length: 14 residues. V was pared by 0 bases and J by 8 bases, with 13 bases between. CDR3 in amino acids: CASSYSILRQEAFF. The CDR3 bases are TGTGCCAGCAGTTACTCGATTTTACGGCAGGAAGCTTTCTTT.

There are a few counts of this clonotype. For the CDR3, the DNA is TGCAGTGCTAGAGTCAATCGGTTCGAGCAGTACTTC. Residues: CSARVNRFEQYF. The chain recombines TRBV20-1 with TRBJ2-7; D gene uncertain. V lost 1 base and J 6 bases, leaving 10 bases between the germline ends. CDR3 length: 12 amino acids. The V gene's germline CDR1 is DFQATT and CDR2 SNEGSKA (reference sequence).

This clonotype has a handful of counts. The J gene is TRBJ2-4, the V gene TRBV20-1; 8 bases fit TRBD2. V shed 6 bases and J 1 base; nucleotides not matched to a gene: 11. CDR1 and CDR2 (germline): DFQATT, SNEGSKA (reference sequence). The CDR3 is 16 amino acids. CDR3 nucleotides: TGCAGTGCCAAACGGGGGGGCGTAAGTGCCAAAAACATTCAGTACTTC. This gives the protein CSAKRGGVSAKNIQYF.

The chain joins TRBV7-8 to TRBJ2-1, with a weak D call TRBD2 (5 bases). This CDR3 contains 15 residues. Germline V gene sequence: CDR1 SGHVS, CDR2 FQNEAQ. The V end lost 5 bases, the J end lost 3 bases, and 14 bases lay between the germline ends. CDR3 in amino acids: CASSRGANLYNEQFF. The DNA for the CDR3 is TGTGCCAGCAGCCGGGGAGCGAACCTCTACAATGAGCAGTTCTTC.

The chain carries TRBV15 and TRBJ2-6; D is undetermined. The germline gives CDR1 LNHNV, CDR2 YYDKDF (reference sequence). The CDR3 length is 15 residues. Deletions cut 5 bases from V and 2 bases from J, with 10 bases between. The CDR3 coding sequence is TGTGCCACCAGCGCCGGGTCGGCTGGGGCCAACGTCCTGACTTTC. Its translation is CATSAGSAGANVLTF.

The chain links TRBV6-2 or TRBV6-3 to TRBJ1-1; D unresolved. V shed 6 bases and J shed 4 bases, with 15 bases lying between them. The length of the CDR3 is 14 residues. The germline CDR1 and CDR2 sequences are MNHEY and SVGEGT. The CDR3 region is CASSDGVRSTEAFF. The DNA of the CDR3 is TGTGCCAGCAGCGACGGGGTACGATCCACTGAAGCTTTCTTT.

The V gene is TRBV4-1, the J gene TRBJ2-1; D is perhaps TRBD2 (6 bases). The germline CDR1 and CDR2 sequences are MGHRA and YSYEKL. CDR3 length: 17 amino acids. The V and J ends lost 3 bases and 3 bases respectively, with 18 bases between them. The CDR3 region is CASSQGLPDPNYNEQFF. The CDR3 DNA follows: TGCGCCAGCAGCCAGGGACTGCCAGACCCGAACTACAATGAGCAGTTCTTC.

The rearrangement joins TRBV6-2 or TRBV6-3 to TRBJ1-5, with 9 bases identical to TRBD1. This CDR3 is built from 19 residues. Germline CDR1 is MNHEY and CDR2 is SVGEGT. The V segment lost 6 bases and the J segment 4 bases; nucleotides outside the gene matches: 19. CDR3 sequence: CASSFNRDRDGIANQPQHF. The DNA of the CDR3 is TGTGCCAGCAGCTTTAACCGGGACAGGGACGGAATAGCAAATCAGCCCCAGCATTTT.

This clonotype was seen only once. The chain has TRBV12-3 or TRBV12-4 and TRBJ1-5; D ambiguous. The V end was cut by 7 bases, the J end by 1 base, with 14 bases between. This CDR3 is built from 15 residues. For the CDR3, the DNA is TGTGCCAGCACCCCGAGTGCCCACAGCAATCAGCCCCAGCATTTT. Translation gives CASTPSAHSNQPQHF.

This clonotype was detected only a few times. The chain links TRBV6-2 or TRBV6-3 to TRBJ2-5; unclear D gene. This CDR3 region has 15 residues. V was clipped by 2 bases and J by 5 bases, with 15 bases between them. CDR1 and CDR2 from the germline V gene are MNHEY and SVGEGT. The CDR3 DNA sequence: TGTGCCAGCAGTTACGTCGGGTCCCTAGGGGAGACCCAGTACTTC. It encodes CASSYVGSLGETQYF.

The chain is built from TRBV11-3 and TRBJ2-3, with 8 bases matching TRBD2. CDR1 and CDR2 (germline): SGHNT, YENEEA. The CDR3 loop spans 16 amino acids. The V gene end was trimmed by 5 bases and the J gene end by 4 bases; junction bases not matched to a gene: 11. CDR3 coding DNA: TGTGCCAGCAGCCTCATGAGCGGGGGAGATTCAGATACGCAGTATTTT. It encodes CASSLMSGGDSDTQYF.

A note on this clonotype: One end of the junction is discordant with germline, which a read error may explain. The rearrangement links TRBV10-3 to TRBJ1-2; possible D gene TRBD1, 6 bases. The germline gives CDR1 ENHRY, CDR2 SYGVKD. The CDR3 has 13 amino acids. The CDR3, as DNA: TGTGCCATCTCGGGACAAAGGGCCTATGGCCACACCTTC. This encodes CAISGQRAYGHTF.

This chain links TRBV20-1 with TRBJ2-3; TRBD1 aligns across 7 bases. The ends lost 4 bases at V and 2 bases at J; junction bases unmatched: 9. Germline CDR1 is DFQATT and CDR2 is SNEGSKA (reference sequence). CDR3 length: 15 amino acids. The CDR3, as DNA: TGCAGTGCTACGACCTCACAGGGGATCACAGATACGCAGTATTTT. This codes for CSATTSQGITDTQYF.

The chain has TRBV2 and TRBJ1-1; D ambiguous. This CDR3 is 13 amino acids long. Germline V lookup: CDR1 SNHLY, CDR2 FYNNEI. The V and J ends lost 6 bases and 1 base respectively, with 9 bases between them. CDR3 region: CASRPQENTEAFF. Here the CDR3 DNA reads TGTGCCAGCAGACCCCAGGAGAACACTGAAGCTTTCTTT.

With respect to this clonotype: The junction differs from germline at one of its ends, possibly a read error. The chain joins TRBV6-5 to TRBJ2-7; D is tentatively TRBD1 or TRBD2 (5 bases each). This CDR3 has 14 residues. CDR1 and CDR2 (germline): MNHEY, SVGAGI. The CDR3 DNA reads TGTGCCGGCAGCCCCCTGGGACGGATCTACGAGCAGTACTTC. This gives the protein CAGSPLGRIYEQYF.